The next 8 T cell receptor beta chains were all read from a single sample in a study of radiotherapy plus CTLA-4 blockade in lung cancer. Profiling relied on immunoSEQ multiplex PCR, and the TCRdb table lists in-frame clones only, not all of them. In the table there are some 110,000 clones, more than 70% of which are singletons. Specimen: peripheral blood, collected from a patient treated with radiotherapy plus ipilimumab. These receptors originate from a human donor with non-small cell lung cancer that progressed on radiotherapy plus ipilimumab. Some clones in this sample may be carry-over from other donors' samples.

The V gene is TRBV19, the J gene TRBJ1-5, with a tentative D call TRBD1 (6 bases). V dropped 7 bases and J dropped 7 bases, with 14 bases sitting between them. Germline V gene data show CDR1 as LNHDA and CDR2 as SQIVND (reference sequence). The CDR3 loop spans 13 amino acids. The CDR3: CASTLGGPQPQHF. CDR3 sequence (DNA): TGTGCCAGTACGCTGGGGGGGCCGCAGCCCCAGCATTTT.

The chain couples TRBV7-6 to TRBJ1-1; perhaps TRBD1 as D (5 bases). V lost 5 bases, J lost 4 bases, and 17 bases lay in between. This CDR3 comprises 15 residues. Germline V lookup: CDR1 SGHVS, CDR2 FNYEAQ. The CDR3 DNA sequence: TGTGCCAGCAGCCCTTTGGGGGGGATCAGCACTGAAGCTTTCTTT. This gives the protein CASSPLGGISTEAFF.

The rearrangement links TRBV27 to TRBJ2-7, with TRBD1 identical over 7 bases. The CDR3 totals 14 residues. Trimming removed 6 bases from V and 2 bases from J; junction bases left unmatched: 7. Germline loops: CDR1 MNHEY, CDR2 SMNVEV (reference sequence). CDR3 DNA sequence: TGTGCCAGCAGGTCCTGGGACAGACCCTACGAGCAGTACTTC. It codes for CASRSWDRPYEQYF.

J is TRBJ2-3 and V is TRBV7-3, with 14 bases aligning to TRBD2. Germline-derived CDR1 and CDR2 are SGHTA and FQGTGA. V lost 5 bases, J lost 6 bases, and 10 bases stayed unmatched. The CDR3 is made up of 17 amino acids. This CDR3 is CASSPGTSGGFGDTQYF. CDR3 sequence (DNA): TGTGCCAGCAGCCCTGGGACTAGCGGGGGTTTCGGGGATACGCAGTATTTT.

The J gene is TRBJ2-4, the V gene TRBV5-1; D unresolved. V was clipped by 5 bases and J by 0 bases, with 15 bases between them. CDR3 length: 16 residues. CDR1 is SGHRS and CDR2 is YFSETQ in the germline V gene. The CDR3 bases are TGCGCCAGCAGTCTTTCGGTGGGGTTAGCCAAAAACATTCAGTACTTC. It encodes CASSLSVGLAKNIQYF.

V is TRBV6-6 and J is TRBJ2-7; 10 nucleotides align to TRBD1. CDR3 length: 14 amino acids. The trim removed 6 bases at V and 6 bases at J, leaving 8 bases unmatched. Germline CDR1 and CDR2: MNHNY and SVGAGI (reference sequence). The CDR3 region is CASRRDRGAGEQYF. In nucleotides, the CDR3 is TGTGCCAGCAGGAGGGACAGGGGAGCTGGCGAGCAGTACTTC.

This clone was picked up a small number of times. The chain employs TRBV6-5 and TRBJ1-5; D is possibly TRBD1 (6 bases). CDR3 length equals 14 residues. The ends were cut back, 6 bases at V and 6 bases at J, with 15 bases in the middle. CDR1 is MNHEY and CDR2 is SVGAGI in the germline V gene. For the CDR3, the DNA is TGTGCCAGCAGGTTATCGGGGGCAGGTCAGCCCCAGCATTTT. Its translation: CASRLSGAGQPQHF.

The CDR3 loop reads CASSRGGLSLSDTQYF. The CDR3 nucleotides are TGTGCCAGCAGCAGAGGTGGGCTGAGTTTATCAGATACGCAGTATTTT. The chain employs TRBV21-1 and TRBJ2-3. TRBV21-1 corresponds to a pseudogene. CDR3 length equals 16 residues.